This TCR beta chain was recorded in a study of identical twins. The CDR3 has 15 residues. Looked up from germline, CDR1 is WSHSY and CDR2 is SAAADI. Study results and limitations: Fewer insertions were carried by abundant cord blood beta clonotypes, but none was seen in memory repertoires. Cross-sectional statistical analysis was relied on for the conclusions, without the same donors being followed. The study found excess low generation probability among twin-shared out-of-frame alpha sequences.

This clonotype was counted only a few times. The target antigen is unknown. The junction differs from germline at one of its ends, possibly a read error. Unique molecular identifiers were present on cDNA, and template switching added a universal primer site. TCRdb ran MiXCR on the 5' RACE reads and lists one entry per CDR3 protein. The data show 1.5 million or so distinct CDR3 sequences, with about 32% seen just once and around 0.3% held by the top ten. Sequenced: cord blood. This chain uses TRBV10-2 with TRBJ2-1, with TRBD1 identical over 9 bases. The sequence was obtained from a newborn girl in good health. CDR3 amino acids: CASTEGDRVFDEQFF. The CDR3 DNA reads TGCGCCAGCACTGAGGGGGACAGGGTTTTCGATGAGCAGTTCTTC.